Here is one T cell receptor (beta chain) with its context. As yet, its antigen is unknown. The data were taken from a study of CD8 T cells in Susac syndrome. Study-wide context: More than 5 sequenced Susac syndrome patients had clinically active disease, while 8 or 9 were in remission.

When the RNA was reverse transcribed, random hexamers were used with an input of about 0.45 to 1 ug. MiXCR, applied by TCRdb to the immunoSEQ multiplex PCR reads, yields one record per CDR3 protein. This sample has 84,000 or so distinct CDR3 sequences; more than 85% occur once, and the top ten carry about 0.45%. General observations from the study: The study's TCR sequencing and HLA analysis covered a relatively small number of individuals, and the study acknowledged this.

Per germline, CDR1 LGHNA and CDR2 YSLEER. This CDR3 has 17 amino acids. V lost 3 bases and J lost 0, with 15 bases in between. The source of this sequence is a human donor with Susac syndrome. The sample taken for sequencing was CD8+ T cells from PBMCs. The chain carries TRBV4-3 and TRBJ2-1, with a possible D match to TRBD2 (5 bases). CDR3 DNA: TGCGCCAGCAGCCACCCTCTGGCGGGTAGCTCCTACAATGAGCAGTTCTTC. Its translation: CASSHPLAGSSYNEQFF.